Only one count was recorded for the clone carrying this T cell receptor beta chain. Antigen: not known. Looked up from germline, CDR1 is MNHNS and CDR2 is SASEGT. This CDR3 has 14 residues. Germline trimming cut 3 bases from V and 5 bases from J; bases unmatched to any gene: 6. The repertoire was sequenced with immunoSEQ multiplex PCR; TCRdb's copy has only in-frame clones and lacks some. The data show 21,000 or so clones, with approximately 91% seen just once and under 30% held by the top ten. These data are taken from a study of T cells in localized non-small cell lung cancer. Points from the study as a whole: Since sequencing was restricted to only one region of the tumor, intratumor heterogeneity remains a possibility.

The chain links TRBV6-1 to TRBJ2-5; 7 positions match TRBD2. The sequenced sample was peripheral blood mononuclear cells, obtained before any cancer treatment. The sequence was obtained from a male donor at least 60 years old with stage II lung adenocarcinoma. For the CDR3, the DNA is TGTGCCAGCAGTGAGACAGTGGGAGGGGAGACCCAGTACTTC. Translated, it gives CASSETVGGETQYF.